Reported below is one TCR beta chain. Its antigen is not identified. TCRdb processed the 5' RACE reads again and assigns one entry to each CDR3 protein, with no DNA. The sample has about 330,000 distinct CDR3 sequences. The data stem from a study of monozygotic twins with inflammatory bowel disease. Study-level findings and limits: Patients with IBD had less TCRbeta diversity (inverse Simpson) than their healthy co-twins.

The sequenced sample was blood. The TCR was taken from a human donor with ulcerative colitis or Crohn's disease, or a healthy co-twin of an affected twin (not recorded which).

CDR3 protein: CSVEFLGRELGNEQFF. The chain uses TRBV29-1 and TRBJ2-1; the D call from TCRdb, TRBD2, cannot be confirmed without DNA. This CDR3 is 16 amino acids long. The germline V gene encodes CDR1 SQVTM and CDR2 ANQGSEA.